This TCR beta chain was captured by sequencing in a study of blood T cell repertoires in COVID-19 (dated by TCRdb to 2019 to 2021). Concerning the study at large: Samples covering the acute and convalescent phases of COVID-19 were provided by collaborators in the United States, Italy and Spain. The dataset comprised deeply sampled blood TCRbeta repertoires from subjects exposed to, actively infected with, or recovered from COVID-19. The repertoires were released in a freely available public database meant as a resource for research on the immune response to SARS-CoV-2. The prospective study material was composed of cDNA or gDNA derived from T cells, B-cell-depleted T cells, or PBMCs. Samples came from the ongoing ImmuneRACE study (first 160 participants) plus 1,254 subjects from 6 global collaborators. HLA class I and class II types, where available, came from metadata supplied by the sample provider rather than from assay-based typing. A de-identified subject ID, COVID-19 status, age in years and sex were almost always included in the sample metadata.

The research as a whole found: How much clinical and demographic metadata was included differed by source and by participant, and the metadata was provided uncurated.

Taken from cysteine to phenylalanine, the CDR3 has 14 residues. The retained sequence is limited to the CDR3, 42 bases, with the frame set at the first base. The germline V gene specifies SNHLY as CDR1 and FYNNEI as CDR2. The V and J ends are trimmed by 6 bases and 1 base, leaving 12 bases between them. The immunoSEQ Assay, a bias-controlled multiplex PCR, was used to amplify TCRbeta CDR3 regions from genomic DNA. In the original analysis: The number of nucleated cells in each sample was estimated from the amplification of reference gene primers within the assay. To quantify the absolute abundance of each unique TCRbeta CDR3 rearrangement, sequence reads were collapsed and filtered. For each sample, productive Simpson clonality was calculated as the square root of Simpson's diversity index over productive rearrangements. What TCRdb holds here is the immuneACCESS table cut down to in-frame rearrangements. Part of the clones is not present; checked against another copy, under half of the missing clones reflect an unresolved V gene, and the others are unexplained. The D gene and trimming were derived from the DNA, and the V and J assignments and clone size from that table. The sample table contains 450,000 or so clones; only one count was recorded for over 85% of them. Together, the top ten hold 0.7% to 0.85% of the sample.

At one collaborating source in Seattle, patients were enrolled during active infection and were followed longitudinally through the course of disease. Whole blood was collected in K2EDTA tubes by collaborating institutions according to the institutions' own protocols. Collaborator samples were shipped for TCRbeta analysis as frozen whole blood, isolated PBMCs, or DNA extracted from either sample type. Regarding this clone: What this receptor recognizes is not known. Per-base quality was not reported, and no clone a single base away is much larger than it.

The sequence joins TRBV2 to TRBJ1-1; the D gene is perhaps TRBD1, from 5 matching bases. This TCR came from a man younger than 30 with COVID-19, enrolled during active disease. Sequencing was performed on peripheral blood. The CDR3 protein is CASSDLGGNTEAFF. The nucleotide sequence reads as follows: TGTGCCAGCAGCGACCTCGGGGGGAACACTGAAGCTTTCTTT.